The 28 T cell receptor beta chains reported below all come from one sample, sequenced in a study of T cell repertoires in cytomegalovirus infection. TCRdb re-analysed the reads in MiXCR, keeping a single row per CDR3 protein. This table holds 350,000 to 500,000 distinct CDR3 sequences, approximately 30% found once. Sequencing was carried out using PBMCs. The receptor set was obtained from a human donor in good health (CMV status not recorded). Some clones in this sample may be carry-over from other donors' samples.

This clonotype turned up a few times. Germline and junction disagree at one end, which may indicate a read error. The chain uses TRBV6-2 or TRBV6-3 and TRBJ2-1; 8 bases match TRBD2. The CDR3 consists of 13 residues. Germline V gives CDR1 MNHEY, CDR2 SVGEGT. The CDR3 DNA is TGCGCTACTAGCGGAAGCTCCTACAATGAGCAGTTCTTC. Translation: CATSGSSYNEQFF.

This clonotype showed up just a few times. The V gene is TRBV5-8, the J gene TRBJ2-5, with 7 bases matching TRBD1. This CDR3 spans 15 amino acids. V was clipped by 0 bases and J by 5 bases; unmatched bases: 7. Germline CDR1 reads SGHTS; CDR2 reads YDEGEE. CDR3 nucleotides: TGTGCCAGCAGCTTGGCTTGGTCCAGGGGGGAGACCCAGTACTTC. Amino acid sequence: CASSLAWSRGETQYF.

This clonotype occurred many times. The CDR3 is CASSELPDRPYGYTF. The CDR3 region has the DNA TGTGCCAGCAGTGAGTTGCCTGACAGGCCCTATGGCTACACCTTC. V and J are TRBV6-1 and TRBJ1-2, with D maybe TRBD1 (6 bases). The V gene lost 3 bases and the J gene lost 4 bases, with 15 bases spanning the gap. The CDR3 totals 15 residues. Germline V gene data show CDR1 as MNHNS and CDR2 as SASEGT.

The chain has TRBV5-6 and TRBJ2-3, with D unresolved. CDR3 length: 16 residues. Per germline, CDR1 SGHDT and CDR2 YYEEEE. V was pared by 3 bases and J by 0 bases, with 14 bases between. The CDR3 bases are TGTGCCAGCAGCTACGAATTGCTCCCTAGCACAGATACGCAGTATTTT. It codes for CASSYELLPSTDTQYF.

This clonotype was recorded at least ten times. The chain links TRBV4-1 to TRBJ2-7; the match to TRBD2 covers 7 bases. Germline trimming cut 0 bases from V and 2 bases from J; bases unmatched to any gene: 1. Germline V lookup: CDR1 MGHRA, CDR2 YSYEKL. The CDR3 totals 14 residues. The CDR3 here is CASSQDSGPYEQYF. In DNA form, the CDR3 reads TGCGCCAGCAGCCAAGATAGCGGGCCCTACGAGCAGTACTTC.

As to this clonotype: One junction end disagrees with the germline gene, perhaps due to a read error. J is TRBJ1-2 and V is TRBV7-2; D might be TRBD1 (6 bases). Per germline, CDR1 SGHTA and CDR2 FQGNSA. The CDR3 covers 14 residues. CDR3 bases: TGTGCCAGCAGCAAAACAGGGCGGGAGTATGTCTACACCTTC. As protein: CASSKTGREYVYTF.

This clonotype was found a few times. V is TRBV2 and J is TRBJ2-3, with D possibly TRBD1 on 6 matching bases. V was trimmed by 4 bases and J by 5 bases, leaving 13 bases between them. This CDR3 spans 14 amino acids. Per germline, CDR1 SNHLY and CDR2 FYNNEI. CDR3 bases: TGTGCCAGCAGTGTAGCCAGGGGCCAAGATACGCAGTATTTT. Translating gives CASSVARGQDTQYF.

This chain uses TRBV2 with TRBJ2-1; 10 nucleotides line up with TRBD2. This CDR3 region has 13 residues. Losses at the gene ends were 7 bases for V and 9 bases for J; bases not matched to a gene: 6. Germline assignment: CDR1 SNHLY and CDR2 FYNNEI. The CDR3 loop is CASKGTSVSEQFF. The CDR3, as DNA: TGTGCCAGCAAAGGGACTAGCGTTAGTGAGCAGTTCTTC.

V gene TRBV2 combines with J gene TRBJ2-1; D call uncertain. V was cut by 1 base and J by 4 bases, with 5 bases left in between. Germline V gene data show CDR1 as SNHLY and CDR2 as FYNNEI. CDR3 length: 13 residues. The CDR3 DNA is TGTGCCAGCAGTGAAGTTGGTTACAATGAGCAGTTCTTC. Translating it yields CASSEVGYNEQFF. The variable domain in full, completed from reference TRBV2 and TRBJ2-1, reads EPEVTQTPSHQVTQMGQEVILRCVPISNHLYFYWYRQILGQKVEFLVSFYNNEISEKSEIFDDQFSVERPDGSNFTLKIRSTKLEDSAMYFCASSEVGYNEQFFGPGTRLTVL.

Points on this clonotype: Being one base from a much bigger clone, this may be a read error. Because it lacks the conserved phenylalanine or tryptophan at the end, this CDR3 is likely a read error. The chain links TRBV7-2 to TRBJ2-7; TRBD2 might be the D (5 bases). Per germline, CDR1 SGHTA and CDR2 FQGNSA. V lost 4 bases and J 2 bases, leaving 12 bases between the germline ends. The CDR3 contains 14 residues. The CDR3 here is CASSYQRGAYEQYL. The CDR3 coding sequence is TGTGCCAGCAGCTACCAACGGGGAGCCTACGAGCAGTACTTA.

This clonotype was observed a few times. DNA of the CDR3: TGTGCCAGCAGCGCTACACCGTCGGGGTCCGGGGAGCTGTTTTTT. Translated: CASSATPSGSGELFF. This chain joins TRBV7-8 and TRBJ2-2, with TRBD2 as a possible D gene (5 bases). The CDR3 covers 15 residues. The germline V and J ends were trimmed by 5 bases and 6 bases, with 16 bases remaining between them. Germline values: CDR1 SGHVS, CDR2 FQNEAQ.

V gene TRBV11-1 combines with J gene TRBJ2-3; 7 positions agree with TRBD2. The CDR3 is 15 residues long. The germline V gene has CDR1 SGHAT and CDR2 FQDESV (reference sequence). After removal of 6 bases from V and 5 bases from J, the junction contained 11 bases not matched to a gene. The CDR3: CASRRRRLAVDTQYF. CDR3 coding DNA: TGTGCCAGCAGGCGGAGGAGACTAGCAGTAGATACGCAGTATTTT.

The chain is built from TRBV6-6 and TRBJ1-4; TRBD1 is a possible D gene (5 bases). The V end was cut by 10 bases, the J end by 0 bases, with 21 bases between. The CDR3 runs 17 residues. Per germline, CDR1 MNHNY and CDR2 SVGAGI (reference sequence). The DNA of the CDR3 is TGTGCCACCGACCCAAGGGGAGGGGTAACAACTAATGAAAAACTGTTTTTT. Its protein product is CATDPRGGVTTNEKLFF.

The sample holds a few counts of this clonotype. This chain uses TRBV6-2 or TRBV6-3 with TRBJ2-1; D may be TRBD1 or TRBD2 (6 bases each). The V and J ends lost 3 bases and 5 bases respectively, with 11 bases between them. The CDR3 consists of 14 residues. The germline gives CDR1 MNHEY, CDR2 SVGEGT. CDR3 sequence (DNA): TGTGCCAGCAGTTATGGAGGGGGAGACAATGAGCAGTTCTTC. As protein: CASSYGGGDNEQFF.

With regard to this clonotype: Compared with germline, one end of the junction differs, possibly owing to a read error. The chain uses TRBV15 and TRBJ2-6, with a weak D call TRBD2 (5 bases). This CDR3 has 16 residues. Germline V gene lookup returns CDR1 LNHNV and CDR2 YYDKDF (reference sequence). CDR3 DNA sequence: TGTTCCACCAGCGCAAGGTCGGGATCTGGGGCCAACGTCCTGACTTTC. Its translation is CSTSARSGSGANVLTF.

This clonotype was seen only a few times. The chain is built from TRBV7-8 and TRBJ2-4, with 7 bases that match TRBD2. The CDR3 consists of 15 residues. V lost 5 bases and J lost 6; bases outside the gene matches: 10. Germline CDR1 SGHVS, CDR2 FQNEAQ. The CDR3 here is CASSNTGGWINIQYF. The CDR3 region has the DNA TGTGCCAGCAGCAATACGGGGGGTTGGATAAACATTCAGTACTTC.

This clonotype was picked up many times. V and J are TRBV7-2 and TRBJ2-1, with D hard to call. Germline CDR1 SGHTA, CDR2 FQGNSA. Trimming pared 4 bases from V and 1 base from J, leaving 5 bases between. The CDR3 contains 13 residues. The chain's CDR3 is CASSSRSYNEQFF. The CDR3 coding sequence is TGTGCCAGCAGCTCCCGGTCCTACAATGAGCAGTTCTTC.

V gene TRBV7-2 combines with J gene TRBJ2-5, with D perhaps matching TRBD2 (5 bases). The J call may be incorrect, as the DNA end agrees better with TRBJ2-1. The CDR3 consists of 13 residues. Germline CDR1 and CDR2: SGHTA and FQGNSA. This chain's CDR3 is CASSFGQEENQFF. CDR3 nucleotides: TGTGCCAGCAGCTTTGGCCAGGAGGAGAACCAGTTCTTC.

The chain uses TRBV19 and TRBJ2-1, with a tentative D call TRBD1 (7 bases). Germline CDR1 and CDR2: LNHDA and SQIVND (reference sequence). Trimming took 11 bases from V and 8 from J, leaving 19 bases between them. The CDR3 consists of 13 residues. The CDR3 DNA is TGTGCCTCAGGGGGTCCGGGGGTCGATGAGCAGTTCTTC. Its protein product is CASGGPGVDEQFF.

This clonotype was seen a few times. The V gene is TRBV15, the J gene TRBJ2-1; no clear D. The CDR3 covers 17 residues. CDR1 is LNHNV and CDR2 is YYDKDF in the germline V gene (reference sequence). Between the trimmed V and J ends, which lost 5 bases and 0 bases, there was a span of 17 bases. The CDR3 reads CATSPGGWASSYNEQFF. Written as DNA, the CDR3 is TGTGCCACCAGCCCGGGTGGGTGGGCGAGCTCCTACAATGAGCAGTTCTTC.

This clonotype was seen at least ten times. The gene calls are TRBV7-8 and TRBJ2-7; 11 bases fit TRBD1. This CDR3 is built from 17 residues. V gave up 2 bases and J gave up 4 bases; unmatched junction bases: 10. Germline V lookup: CDR1 SGHVS, CDR2 FQNEAQ. Here the CDR3 reads CASSLQNPGQGVYEQYF. The CDR3 coding sequence is TGTGCCAGCAGCTTACAGAACCCGGGACAGGGGGTATACGAGCAGTACTTC.

This clonotype was seen a handful of times. V and J are TRBV27 and TRBJ2-2; 8 positions match TRBD2. The CDR3 extends over 13 amino acids. The J segment lost 8 bases and the V segment lost 5 bases, leaving 4 bases of the junction unmatched. CDR1 MNHEY and CDR2 SMNVEV come from the germline V gene (reference sequence). The CDR3 here is CASSGRLAGELFF. The CDR3 DNA sequence: TGTGCCAGCAGTGGACGACTAGCGGGGGAGCTGTTTTTT.

This chain links TRBV5-6 with TRBJ2-7, with D perhaps matching TRBD2 (5 bases). Germline CDR1 SGHDT, CDR2 YYEEEE. V was clipped by 4 bases and J by 9 bases, with 17 bases between them. The CDR3 totals 13 residues. The CDR3 reads CASSLGLAGRQYF. As DNA, the CDR3 is TGTGCCAGCAGCCTGGGTCTAGCCGGGCGGCAGTACTTC.

This chain links TRBV24-1 with TRBJ1-2; a possible D gene is TRBD1 (5 bases). Germline V gives CDR1 KGHDR, CDR2 SFDVKD. The CDR3 runs 13 residues. V was pared by 9 bases and J by 0 bases, with 10 bases between. CDR3 in DNA: TGTGCCACCCAAGGGACGGCTAACTATGGCTACACCTTC. Translated: CATQGTANYGYTF.

Regarding this clonotype: A junction boundary mismatches the germline segment, possibly from a read error. The CDR3 reads CATIRDRTGNTEAFF. DNA for the CDR3: TGTGCCACCATCAGAGACAGGACAGGGAACACTGAAGCTTTCTTT. The V gene is TRBV15, the J gene TRBJ1-1; 7 nucleotides align to TRBD1. The CDR3 is made up of 15 amino acids. Germline loops: CDR1 LNHNV, CDR2 YYDKDF (reference sequence).

This clonotype was observed a handful of times. The J gene is TRBJ2-5, the V gene TRBV7-6; 8 positions match TRBD1. CDR3 length: 15 amino acids. The ends lost 1 base at V and 3 bases at J; junction bases unmatched: 4. Germline CDR1 reads SGHVS; CDR2 reads FNYEAQ. CDR3 sequence (DNA): TGTGCCAGCAGCTTAGGACAGGGGTTGAAAGAGACCCAGTACTTC. It specifies CASSLGQGLKETQYF.

Comment on this clonotype: Given the absence of the conserved phenylalanine or tryptophan at the CDR3 end, a read error is likely. The V gene is TRBV7-2, the J gene TRBJ2-5; D is ambiguous. V was clipped by 3 bases and J by 5 bases, with 10 bases between them. The CDR3 sequence is 13 residues long. Germline CDR1 reads SGHTA; CDR2 reads FQGNSA. CDR3 DNA: TGTGCCAGCAGCTTGGGCCTGGAGGAGACCCAGTACTTA. Amino acids: CASSLGLEETQYL.

This clonotype has ten or more counts. The V call is TRBV7-2, the J call TRBJ1-2; no clear D. Germline CDR1 and CDR2: SGHTA and FQGNSA. V lost 4 bases to trimming and J lost 3 bases, with 12 bases between them. This CDR3 is built from 14 residues. CDR3 loop: CASSSAGWDYGYTF. As DNA, the CDR3 is TGTGCCAGCAGCTCGGCCGGATGGGACTATGGCTACACCTTC.